This record concerns one T cell receptor beta chain sequence. No antigen is known for it. PCR involved 60 Vbeta and 13 Jbeta primers. The assay was immunoSEQ multiplex PCR, and TCRdb's table has in-frame clones only and misses some. The sample shows some 170,000 clones, roughly four fifths of them seen only once. The record originates from a study of cytomegalovirus exposure and HLA in healthy donors. Study results and caveats: In an earlier analysis, most TCR beta V segments were productive about 87% or about 30% of the time. Among CMV-associated TCR beta chains, most appeared HLA-restricted in a later analysis. A later analysis showed HLA-associated TCR beta chains outstripping equally common others in clonal expansion.

At collection, donors were nominally healthy, but unrecorded immune exposures were probable. The CDR3 runs to 16 residues. The ends lost 6 bases at V and 2 bases at J; junction bases unmatched: 13. The sequenced material came from PBMCs. The receptor was derived from a man aged 35 to 55 in good health and CMV-seronegative. The rearrangement links TRBV5-3 to TRBJ2-5; TRBD1 aligns across 7 bases. TRBV5-3 is known as an ORF, though its function is uncertain. The CDR3 is CARTQIHRQGQETQYF. The CDR3 nucleotides are TGTGCCAGAACCCAGATTCACCGACAGGGACAAGAGACCCAGTACTTC.